The subject of this entry is one T cell receptor beta chain. What it recognizes is unknown. This sample was taken from a study of beta chain features in type 1 diabetes. Points from the study as a whole: Patients' naive, central memory and regulatory TCRB repertoires appeared more alike than those of healthy donors. Researchers report that Type 1 diabetes patients had moderately but significantly shorter TCRB CDR3s across all four CD4+ subsets.

Isolated RNA was reverse transcribed in full, so expressed TCRB transcripts were sequenced. Profiling relied on immunoSEQ multiplex PCR, and the TCRdb table lists in-frame clones only, not all of them. This table holds 150,000 to 190,000 clones, 10% found once. With 8 bases removed from V and 4 bases from J, the gap between germline ends came to 14 bases. Per germline, CDR1 SNHLY and CDR2 FYNNEI. This CDR3 spans 14 amino acids. The chain is built from TRBV2 and TRBJ2-2; unclear D gene. The sequencing sample was made of central memory CD4+ T cells from blood. This receptor was obtained from a young man with type 1 diabetes. This chain's CDR3 is CASGVPLGTGELFF. The CDR3 bases are TGTGCCAGCGGAGTTCCCTTGGGCACCGGGGAGCTGTTTTTT.